This T cell receptor (beta chain) emerged from a study of blood T cell repertoires in COVID-19. Study-level background: Sample material is recorded as cDNA or gDNA derived from T cells, B-cell-depleted T cells, or PBMCs.

Repertoires were generated with immunoSEQ multiplex PCR, while TCRdb's copy carries only in-frame clones and drops some. The sample has about 140,000 clones, approximately 88% seen once. Germline lookup yields CDR1 MGHDK and CDR2 SYGVNS. The CDR3 has 15 residues. The ends lost 3 bases at V and 6 bases at J; junction bases unmatched: 7. The chain joins TRBV25-1 to TRBJ2-1, with TRBD2 identical over 8 bases. The sequence came from a woman between 50 and 59 years old with acute or convalescent COVID-19. Input material: peripheral blood. CDR3 region: CASSDLRGLVNEQFF. The CDR3 DNA reads TGTGCCAGCAGTGACCTGAGGGGACTAGTCAATGAGCAGTTCTTC.